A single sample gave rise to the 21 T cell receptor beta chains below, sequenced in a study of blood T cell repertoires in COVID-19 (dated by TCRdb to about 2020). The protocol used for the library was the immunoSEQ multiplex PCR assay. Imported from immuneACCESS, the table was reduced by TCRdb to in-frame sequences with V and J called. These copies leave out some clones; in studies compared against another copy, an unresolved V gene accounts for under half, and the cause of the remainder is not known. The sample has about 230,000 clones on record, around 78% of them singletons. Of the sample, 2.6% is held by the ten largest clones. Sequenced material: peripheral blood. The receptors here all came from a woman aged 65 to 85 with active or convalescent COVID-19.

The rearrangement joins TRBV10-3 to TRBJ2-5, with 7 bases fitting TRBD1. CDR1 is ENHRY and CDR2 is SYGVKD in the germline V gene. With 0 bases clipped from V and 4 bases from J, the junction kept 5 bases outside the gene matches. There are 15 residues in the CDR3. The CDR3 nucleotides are TGTGCCATCAGTGAGTCGAGACAGGGACGAGAGACCCAGTACTTC. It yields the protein CAISESRQGRETQYF.

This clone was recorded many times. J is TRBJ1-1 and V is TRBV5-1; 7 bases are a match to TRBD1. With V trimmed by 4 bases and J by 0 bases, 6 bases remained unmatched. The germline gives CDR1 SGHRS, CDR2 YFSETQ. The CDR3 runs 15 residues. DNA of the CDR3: TGCGCCAGCAGCGTACAGGGGAACATGAACACTGAAGCTTTCTTT. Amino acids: CASSVQGNMNTEAFF.

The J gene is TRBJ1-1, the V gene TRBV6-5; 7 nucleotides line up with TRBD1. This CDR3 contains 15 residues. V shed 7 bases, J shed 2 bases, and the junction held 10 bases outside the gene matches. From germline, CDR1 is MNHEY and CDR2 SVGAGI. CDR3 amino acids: CASTRDSYLNTEAFF. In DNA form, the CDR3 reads TGTGCCAGCACCCGGGACAGCTATCTAAACACTGAAGCTTTCTTT.

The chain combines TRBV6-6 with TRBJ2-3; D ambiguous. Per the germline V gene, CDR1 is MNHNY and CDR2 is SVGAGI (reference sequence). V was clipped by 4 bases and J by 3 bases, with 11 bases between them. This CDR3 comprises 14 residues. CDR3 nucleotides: TGTGCCAGCAGTTCCTACAGTGGGACAGATACGCAGTATTTT. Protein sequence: CASSSYSGTDTQYF.

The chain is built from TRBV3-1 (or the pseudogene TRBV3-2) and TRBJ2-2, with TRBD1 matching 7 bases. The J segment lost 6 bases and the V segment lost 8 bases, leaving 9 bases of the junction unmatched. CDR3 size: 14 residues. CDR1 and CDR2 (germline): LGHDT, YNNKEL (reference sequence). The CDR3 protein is CASCRQGGPGELFF. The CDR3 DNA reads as TGTGCCAGCTGTCGACAGGGTGGGCCCGGGGAGCTGTTTTTT.

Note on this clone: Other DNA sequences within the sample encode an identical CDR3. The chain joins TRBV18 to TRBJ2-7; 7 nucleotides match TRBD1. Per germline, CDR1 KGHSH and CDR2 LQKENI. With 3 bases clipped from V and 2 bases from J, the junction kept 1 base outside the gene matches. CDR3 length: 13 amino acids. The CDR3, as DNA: TGTGCCAGCTCACCCCAGGGGGCCTACGAGCAGTACTTC. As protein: CASSPQGAYEQYF. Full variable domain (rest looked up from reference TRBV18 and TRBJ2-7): NAGVMQNPRHLVRRRGQEARLRCSPMKGHSHVYWYRQLPEEGLKFMVYLQKENIIDESGMPKERFSAEFPKEGPSILRIQQVVRGDSAAYFCASSPQGAYEQYFGPGTRLTVT.

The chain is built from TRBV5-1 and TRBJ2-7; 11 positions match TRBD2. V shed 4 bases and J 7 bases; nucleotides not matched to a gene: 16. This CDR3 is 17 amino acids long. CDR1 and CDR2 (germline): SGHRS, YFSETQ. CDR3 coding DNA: TGCGCCAGCAGCGATTTAGCGGGAGGGCCCTTACGCAGGGAGCAGTACTTC. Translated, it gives CASSDLAGGPLRREQYF.

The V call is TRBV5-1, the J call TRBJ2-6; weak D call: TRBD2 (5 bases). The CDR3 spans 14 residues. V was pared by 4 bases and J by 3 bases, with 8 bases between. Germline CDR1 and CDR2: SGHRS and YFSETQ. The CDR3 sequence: CASSRENGANVLTF. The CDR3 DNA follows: TGCGCCAGCAGCAGGGAGAATGGGGCCAACGTCCTGACTTTC.

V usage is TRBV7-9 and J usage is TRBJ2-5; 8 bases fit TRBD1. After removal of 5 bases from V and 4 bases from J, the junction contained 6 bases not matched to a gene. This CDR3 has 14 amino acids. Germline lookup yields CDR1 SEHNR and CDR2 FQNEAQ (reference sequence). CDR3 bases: TGTGCCAGCAGCCAACAGGGGGGTGGAGAGACCCAGTACTTC. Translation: CASSQQGGGETQYF. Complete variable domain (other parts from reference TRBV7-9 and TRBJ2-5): DTGVSQNPRHKITKRGQNVTFRCDPISEHNRLYWYRQTLGQGPEFLTYFQNEAQLEKSRLLSDRFSAERPKGSFSTLEIQRTEQGDSAMYLCASSQQGGGETQYFGPGTRLLVL.

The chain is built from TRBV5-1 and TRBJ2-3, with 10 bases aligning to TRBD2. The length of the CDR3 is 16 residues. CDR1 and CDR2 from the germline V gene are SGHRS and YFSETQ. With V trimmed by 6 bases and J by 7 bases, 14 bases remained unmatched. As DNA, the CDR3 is TGCGCCAGCACCCAGATCCCAGCGGGGGGGCCTAATACGCAGTATTTT. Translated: CASTQIPAGGPNTQYF.

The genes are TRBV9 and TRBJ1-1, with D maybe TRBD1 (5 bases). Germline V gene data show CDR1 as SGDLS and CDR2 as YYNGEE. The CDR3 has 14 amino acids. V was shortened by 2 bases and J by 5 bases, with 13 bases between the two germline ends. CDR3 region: CASSVSRGGTEAFF. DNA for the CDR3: TGTGCCAGCAGCGTGAGTAGGGGAGGGACTGAAGCTTTCTTT.

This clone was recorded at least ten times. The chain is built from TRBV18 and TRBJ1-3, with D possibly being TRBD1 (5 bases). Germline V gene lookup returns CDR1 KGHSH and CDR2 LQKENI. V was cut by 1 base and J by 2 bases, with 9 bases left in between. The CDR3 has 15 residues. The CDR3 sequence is CASSPLEGAGNTIYF. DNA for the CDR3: TGTGCCAGCTCACCACTTGAAGGGGCTGGAAACACCATATATTTT.

The CDR3 sequence: CASSLGGLAGGGEQYF. CDR3 sequence (DNA): TGTGCCAGCAGCTTAGGCGGACTAGCGGGAGGGGGGGAGCAGTACTTC. J is TRBJ2-7 and V is TRBV7-2; 15 bases map to TRBD2. The V gene's germline CDR1 is SGHTA and CDR2 FQGNSA. V lost 1 base, J lost 7 bases, and 5 bases stayed unmatched. The length of the CDR3 is 16 residues.

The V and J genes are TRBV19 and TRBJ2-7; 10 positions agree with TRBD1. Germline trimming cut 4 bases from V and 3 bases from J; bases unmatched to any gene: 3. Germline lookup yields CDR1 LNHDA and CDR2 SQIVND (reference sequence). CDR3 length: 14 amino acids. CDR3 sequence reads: CASSTRTGGYEQYF. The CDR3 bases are TGTGCCAGTAGTACCCGGACAGGGGGCTACGAGCAGTACTTC.

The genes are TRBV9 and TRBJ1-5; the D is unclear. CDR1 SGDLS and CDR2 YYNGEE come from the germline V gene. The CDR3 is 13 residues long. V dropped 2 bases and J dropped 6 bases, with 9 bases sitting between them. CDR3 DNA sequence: TGTGCCAGCAGCGTGAGGGAGAGTCAGCCCCAGCATTTT. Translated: CASSVRESQPQHF.

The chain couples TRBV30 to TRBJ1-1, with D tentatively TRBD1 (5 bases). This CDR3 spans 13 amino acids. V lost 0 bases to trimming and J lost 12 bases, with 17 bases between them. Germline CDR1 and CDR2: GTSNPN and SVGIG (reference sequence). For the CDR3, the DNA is TGTGCCTGGAGTGTCACCGGGGGACGGATTTCTTTCTTT. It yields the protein CAWSVTGGRISFF.

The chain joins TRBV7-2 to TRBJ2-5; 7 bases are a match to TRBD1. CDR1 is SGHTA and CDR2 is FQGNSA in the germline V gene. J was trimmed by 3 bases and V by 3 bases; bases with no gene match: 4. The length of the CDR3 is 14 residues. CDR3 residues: CASSFNRGKETQYF. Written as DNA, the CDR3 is TGTGCCAGCAGCTTTAACAGGGGTAAAGAGACCCAGTACTTC.

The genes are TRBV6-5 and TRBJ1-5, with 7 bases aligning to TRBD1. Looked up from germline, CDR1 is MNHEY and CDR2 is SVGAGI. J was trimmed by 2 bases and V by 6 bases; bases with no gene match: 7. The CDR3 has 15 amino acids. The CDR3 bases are TGTGCCAGCAGCTCGGTCAGGGGGGGCAATCAGCCCCAGCATTTT. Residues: CASSSVRGGNQPQHF.

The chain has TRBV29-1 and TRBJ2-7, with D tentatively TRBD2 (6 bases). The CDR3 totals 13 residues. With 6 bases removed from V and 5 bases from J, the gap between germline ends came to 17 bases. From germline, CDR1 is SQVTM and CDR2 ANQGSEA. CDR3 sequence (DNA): TGCAGCGTCCGCGGGTCGTGGGGGGACGAGCAGTACTTC. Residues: CSVRGSWGDEQYF.

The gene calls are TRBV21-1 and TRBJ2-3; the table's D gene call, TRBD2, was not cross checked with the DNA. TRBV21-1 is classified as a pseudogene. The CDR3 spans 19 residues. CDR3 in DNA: TGTGCCAGCAGCAAAGCGCTAAAGGTCCGGACTCCGAGCACAGATACGCAGTATTTT. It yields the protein CASSKALKVRTPSTDTQYF.

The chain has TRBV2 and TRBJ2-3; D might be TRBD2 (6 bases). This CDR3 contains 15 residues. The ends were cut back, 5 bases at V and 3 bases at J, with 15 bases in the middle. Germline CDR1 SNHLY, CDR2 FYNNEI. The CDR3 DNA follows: TGTGCCAGCAGTTTGGCGGGGCTATGGACAGATACGCAGTATTTT. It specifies CASSLAGLWTDTQYF.